The 8 T cell receptor beta chains below come from one sample, sequenced in a study of blood T cell repertoires in COVID-19. Using immunoSEQ multiplex PCR, the repertoire was profiled, and TCRdb retains in-frame clones only, with some absent. Among 170,000 or so clones listed, about 87% were seen once. The specimen was peripheral blood. These receptors all stem from a man aged 40-49 years with active or convalescent COVID-19.

This clone was seen at least ten times. V and J are TRBV14 and TRBJ2-1, with 8 bases that match TRBD1. CDR1 is SGHDN and CDR2 is FVKESK in the germline V gene. The CDR3 has 13 residues. J gave up 9 bases and V 1 base, and 2 bases lay outside the gene matches. In DNA, the CDR3 is TGTGCCAGCAGCCAAGCAGGGGGCGGTGAGCAGTTCTTC. It yields the protein CASSQAGGGEQFF.

In this sample, this clone turned up a few times. The rearrangement links TRBV30 to TRBJ1-6; D is unresolved. The CDR3 is 14 residues long. Germline V gives CDR1 GTSNPN, CDR2 SVGIG (reference sequence). Trimming shortened V by 4 bases and J by 3 bases, and 10 bases separated the two germline ends. The CDR3 DNA sequence: TGTGCCTGGAATCGTCAGGTCTATAATTCACCCCTCCACTTT. Amino acid sequence: CAWNRQVYNSPLHF.

The chain employs TRBV6-5 and TRBJ1-2, with D uncertain. The CDR3 contains 14 residues. Germline V lookup: CDR1 MNHEY, CDR2 SVGAGI. V was pared by 0 bases and J by 0 bases, with 5 bases between. Written as DNA, the CDR3 is TGTGCCAGCAGTTACTCCCAGACTAACTATGGCTACACCTTC. This encodes CASSYSQTNYGYTF.

The sample holds one count of this clone. CDR3 sequence reads: CASGLVLNRDTSYQPQHF. The CDR3 coding sequence is TGTGCTAGTGGTTTGGTACTCAACCGGGACACCAGTTATCAGCCCCAGCATTTT. The V gene is TRBV12-5, the J gene TRBJ1-5; D perhaps matches TRBD1 (6 bases). V was cut by 0 bases and J by 5 bases, with 20 bases left in between. The CDR3 is 18 residues long. Germline values: CDR1 LGHNT, CDR2 FRNRAP.

The V and J genes are TRBV25-1 and TRBJ1-5, with D possibly being TRBD1 (5 bases). Deletions cut 2 bases from V and 4 bases from J, with 9 bases between. In germline, CDR1 is MGHDK, CDR2 SYGVNS. The CDR3 covers 14 residues. The CDR3 DNA sequence: TGTGCCAGCAGTGAAACAGGAGGGAATCAGCCCCAGCATTTT. It is translated as CASSETGGNQPQHF.

The V gene is TRBV19, the J gene TRBJ1-3, with D unresolved. V was cut by 3 bases and J by 9 bases, with 15 bases left in between. The CDR3 has 14 amino acids. From germline, CDR1 is LNHDA and CDR2 SQIVND (reference sequence). The CDR3 loop reads CASSIDTLEGTIYF. For the CDR3, the DNA is TGTGCCAGTAGTATCGACACCCTGGAGGGCACCATATATTTT. Full variable domain (rest looked up from reference TRBV19 and TRBJ1-3): DGGITQSPKYLFRKEGQNVTLSCEQNLNHDAMYWYRQDPGQGLRLIYYSQIVNDFQKGDIAEGYSVSREKKESFPLTVTSAQKNPTAFYLCASSIDTLEGTIYFGEGSWLTVV.

This clone was detected only once. For the CDR3, the DNA is TGTGCCAGCTCACCAGGGACAGGGGTTAATGAGCAGTTCTTC. Amino acids: CASSPGTGVNEQFF. V gene TRBV18 combines with J gene TRBJ2-1, with 10 bases aligning to TRBD1. The germline V gene has CDR1 KGHSH and CDR2 LQKENI. J was trimmed by 7 bases and V by 2 bases; bases with no gene match: 2. CDR3 size: 14 residues.

This chain uses TRBV5-5 with TRBJ2-7, with 7 bases that match TRBD1. The CDR3 is 15 amino acids. The germline V gene has CDR1 SGHKS and CDR2 YYEKEE (reference sequence). V shed 1 base and J 4 bases; nucleotides not matched to a gene: 8. The CDR3 coding sequence is TGTGCCAGCAGCTTGTATGACAGGGCCGAGTACGAGCAGTACTTC. It translates to CASSLYDRAEYEQYF. Full variable domain (remainder filled in from reference TRBV5-5 and TRBJ2-7): DAGVTQSPTHLIKTRGQQVTLRCSPISGHKSVSWYQQVLGQGPQFIFQYYEKEERGRGNFPDRFSARQFPNYSSELNVNALLLGDSALYLCASSLYDRAEYEQYFGPGTRLTVT.